The entry below gives a single T cell receptor (beta chain) sequence along with its context. Its target antigen remains unknown. Base qualities are missing; no much larger clone stands one base away. Collaborating institutions collected whole blood in K2EDTA tubes following their own protocols. For TCRbeta analysis, collaborator samples were shipped as frozen whole blood, as isolated PBMCs, or as DNA extracted from either sample type. The CDR3 runs 12 amino acids, cysteine and phenylalanine included. The sequence is cut down to CDR3 DNA, 36 bases in frame from base 1. Between the V and J ends, shortened by 5 bases and 8 bases respectively, the junction contains 12 bases. Via the germline V gene, CDR1 is SGHVS and CDR2 FQNEAQ. This entry is derived from a study of blood T cell repertoires in COVID-19 (TCRdb year 2020). About the full investigation: Samples covering the acute and convalescent phases of COVID-19 were provided by collaborators in the United States, Italy and Spain. The prospective study material was composed of cDNA or gDNA derived from T cells, B-cell-depleted T cells, or PBMCs. Deeply sampled blood TCRbeta repertoires from subjects exposed to, actively infected with, or recovered from COVID-19 were included in the dataset. The repertoires were released in a freely available public database intended as a resource for research on the immune response to SARS-CoV-2. Samples came from the ongoing ImmuneRACE study (first 160 participants) plus 1,254 subjects from 6 global collaborators. The sample metadata nearly always contained a de-identified subject ID, COVID-19 status, age in years and sex. Where available, HLA class I and class II types were taken from metadata supplied by the sample provider and were not determined by assay-based typing. Points the paper makes about the study in general: The amount of clinical and demographic metadata varied by source and participant and was provided uncurated.

TCRbeta CDR3 regions were amplified from genomic DNA using the immunoSEQ Assay, a bias-controlled multiplex PCR. The authors' analysis ran thus. Nucleated cell counts per sample were estimated from amplification of reference gene primers within the assay. To quantify the absolute abundance of each unique TCRbeta CDR3 rearrangement, sequence reads were collapsed and filtered. Productive Simpson clonality was computed per sample as the square root of Simpson's diversity index over productive rearrangements. What TCRdb holds here is the immuneACCESS table cut down to in-frame rearrangements. Part of the clones is not present; checked against another copy, under half of the missing clones reflect an unresolved V gene, and the others are unexplained. That table is the source of V, J and clone size, and D and trimming were worked out from the DNA. Present in this sample are around 100,000 clones, roughly 84% of which were seen just once. The ten largest clones add up to approximately 1.3% of the sample.

The sequence links TRBV7-8 to TRBJ1-2, with an unclear D gene assignment. The sequence was obtained from a man aged 35 to 55 with acute or convalescent COVID-19. Sequenced: peripheral blood. The DNA sequence is given as TGTGCCAGCAGCCAGATTCCTAGGGGCTACACCTTC. Protein translation: CASSQIPRGYTF.